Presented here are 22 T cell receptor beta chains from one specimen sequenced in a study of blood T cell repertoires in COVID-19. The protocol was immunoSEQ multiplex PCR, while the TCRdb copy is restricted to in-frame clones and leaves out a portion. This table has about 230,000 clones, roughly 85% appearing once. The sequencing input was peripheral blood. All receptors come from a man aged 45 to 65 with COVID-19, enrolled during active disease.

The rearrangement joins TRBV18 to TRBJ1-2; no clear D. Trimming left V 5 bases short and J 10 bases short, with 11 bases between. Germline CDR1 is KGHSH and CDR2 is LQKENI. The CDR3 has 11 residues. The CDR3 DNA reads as TGTGCCAGCTCAGGTGGTGTAGACTACACCTTC. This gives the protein CASSGGVDYTF.

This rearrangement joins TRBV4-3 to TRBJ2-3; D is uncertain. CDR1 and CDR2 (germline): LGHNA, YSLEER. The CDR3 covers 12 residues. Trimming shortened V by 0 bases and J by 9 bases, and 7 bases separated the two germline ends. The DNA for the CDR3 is TGCGCCAGCAGCCAAGATCACCAGACGCAGTATTTT. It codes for CASSQDHQTQYF.

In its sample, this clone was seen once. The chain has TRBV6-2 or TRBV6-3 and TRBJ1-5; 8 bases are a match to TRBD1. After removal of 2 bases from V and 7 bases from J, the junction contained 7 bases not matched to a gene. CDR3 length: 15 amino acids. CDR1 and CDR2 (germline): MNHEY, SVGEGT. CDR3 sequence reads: CASSYGQGAWQPQHF. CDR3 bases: TGTGCCAGCAGTTACGGGCAGGGGGCATGGCAGCCCCAGCATTTT.

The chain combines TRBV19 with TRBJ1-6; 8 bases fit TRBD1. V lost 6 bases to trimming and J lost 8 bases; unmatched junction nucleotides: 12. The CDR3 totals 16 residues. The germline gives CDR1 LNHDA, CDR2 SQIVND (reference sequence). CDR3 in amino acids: CASRRTGNRHDSPLHF. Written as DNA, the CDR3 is TGTGCCAGTAGAAGGACAGGGAACCGCCACGATTCACCCCTCCACTTT. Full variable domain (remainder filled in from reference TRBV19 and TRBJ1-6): DGGITQSPKYLFRKEGQNVTLSCEQNLNHDAMYWYRQDPGQGLRLIYYSQIVNDFQKGDIAEGYSVSREKKESFPLTVTSAQKNPTAFYLCASRRTGNRHDSPLHFGNGTRLTVT.

CDR3 sequence (DNA): TGTGCCAGCAGCCAGCAAGGGGGGGGGTACAATGAGCAGTTCTTC. It codes for CASSQQGGGYNEQFF. The V and J genes are TRBV3-1 (or the pseudogene TRBV3-2) and TRBJ2-1, with a tentative D call TRBD2 (7 bases). Deletions cut 3 bases from V and 4 bases from J, with 13 bases between. The CDR3 length is 15 residues. Looked up from germline, CDR1 is LGHDT and CDR2 is YNNKEL (reference sequence).

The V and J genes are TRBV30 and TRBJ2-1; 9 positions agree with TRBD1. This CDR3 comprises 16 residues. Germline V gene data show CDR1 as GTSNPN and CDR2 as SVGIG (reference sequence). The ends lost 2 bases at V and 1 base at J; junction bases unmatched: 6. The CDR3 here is CAWSNTGGGSYNEQFF. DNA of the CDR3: TGTGCCTGGAGTAATACAGGGGGCGGTTCCTACAATGAGCAGTTCTTC.

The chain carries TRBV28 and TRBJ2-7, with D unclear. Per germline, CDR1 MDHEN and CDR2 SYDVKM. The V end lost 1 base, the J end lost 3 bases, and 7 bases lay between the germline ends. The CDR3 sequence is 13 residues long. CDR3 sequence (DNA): TGTGCCAGCAGTTTATTCAGAAGCTACGAGCAGTACTTC. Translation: CASSLFRSYEQYF.

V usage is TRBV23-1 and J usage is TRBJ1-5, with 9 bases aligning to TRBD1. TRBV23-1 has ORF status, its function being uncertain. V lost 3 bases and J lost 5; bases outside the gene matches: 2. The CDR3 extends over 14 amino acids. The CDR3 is CASSQRTGDQPQHF. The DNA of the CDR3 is TGCGCCAGCAGTCAGCGGACAGGGGATCAGCCCCAGCATTTT.

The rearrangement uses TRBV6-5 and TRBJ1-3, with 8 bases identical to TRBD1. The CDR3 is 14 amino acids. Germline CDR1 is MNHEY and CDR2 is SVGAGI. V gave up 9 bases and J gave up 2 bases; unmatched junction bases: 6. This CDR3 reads CASGGQAPGNTIYF. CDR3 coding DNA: TGTGCCAGTGGGGGACAGGCCCCTGGAAACACCATATATTTT.

The CDR3 bases are TGTGCCAGTACCCCCTTTCTCACTAGCGGGGGGGCTAGTACGCAGTATTTT. Amino acids: CASTPFLTSGGASTQYF. This chain connects TRBV19 to TRBJ2-3; 13 nucleotides agree with TRBD2. After removal of 7 bases from V and 8 bases from J, the junction contained 15 bases not matched to a gene. The germline CDR1 and CDR2 sequences are LNHDA and SQIVND (reference sequence). The CDR3 runs 17 residues.

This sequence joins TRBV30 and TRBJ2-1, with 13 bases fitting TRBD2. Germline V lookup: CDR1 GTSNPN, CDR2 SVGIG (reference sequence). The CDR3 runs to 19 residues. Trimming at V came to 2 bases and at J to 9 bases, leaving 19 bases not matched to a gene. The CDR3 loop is CAWSTSGGAIRKAAFEQFF. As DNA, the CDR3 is TGTGCCTGGAGTACTAGCGGGGGGGCCATAAGGAAAGCGGCGTTTGAGCAGTTCTTC. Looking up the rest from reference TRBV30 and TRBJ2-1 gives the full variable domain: SQTIHQWPATLVQPVGSPLSLECTVEGTSNPNLYWYRQAAGRGLQLLFYSVGIGQISSEVPQNLSASRPQDRQFILSSKKLLLSDSGFYLCAWSTSGGAIRKAAFEQFFGPGTRLTVL.

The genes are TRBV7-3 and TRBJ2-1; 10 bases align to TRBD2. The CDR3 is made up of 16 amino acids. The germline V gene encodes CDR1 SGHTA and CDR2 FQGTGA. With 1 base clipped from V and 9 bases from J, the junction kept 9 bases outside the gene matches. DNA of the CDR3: TGTGCCAGCAGCTTAATTGAGCGGGGGGGCCGGAGTGAGCAGTTCTTC. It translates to CASSLIERGGRSEQFF.

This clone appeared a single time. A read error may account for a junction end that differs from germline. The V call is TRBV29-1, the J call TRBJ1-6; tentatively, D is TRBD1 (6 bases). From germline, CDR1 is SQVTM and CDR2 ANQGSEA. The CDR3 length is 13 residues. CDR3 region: CSVLPQQGSTLHF. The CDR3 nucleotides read TGCAGCGTTCTCCCCCAACAGGGTTCAACCCTCCACTTT.

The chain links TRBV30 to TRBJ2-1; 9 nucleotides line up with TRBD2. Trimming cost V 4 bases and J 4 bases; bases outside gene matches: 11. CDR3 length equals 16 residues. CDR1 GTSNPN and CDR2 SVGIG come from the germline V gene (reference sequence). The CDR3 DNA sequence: TGTGCCTGGATAGATATTAGCGGGGGAGGATACAATGAGCAGTTCTTC. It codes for CAWIDISGGGYNEQFF.

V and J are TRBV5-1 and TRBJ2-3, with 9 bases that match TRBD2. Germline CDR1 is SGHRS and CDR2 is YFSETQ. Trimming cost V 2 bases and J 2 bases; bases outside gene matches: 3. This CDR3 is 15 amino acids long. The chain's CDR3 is CASSFLAGPTDTQYF. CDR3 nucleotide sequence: TGCGCCAGCAGCTTCCTAGCGGGACCCACAGATACGCAGTATTTT.

The CDR3 loop reads CASSPLMSQGEQYF. The CDR3 bases are TGTGCCAGCAGCCCCCTCATGAGTCAGGGAGAGCAGTACTTC. This sequence joins TRBV7-2 and TRBJ2-7; weak D call: TRBD1 (5 bases). Trimming removed 5 bases from V and 7 bases from J, with 18 bases in between. The CDR3 totals 14 residues. Germline CDR1 SGHTA, CDR2 FQGNSA. Complete variable domain (other parts from reference TRBV7-2 and TRBJ2-7): GAGVSQSPSNKVTEKGKDVELRCDPISGHTALYWYRQSLGQGLEFLIYFQGNSAPDKSGLPSDRFSAERTGGSVSTLTIQRTQQEDSAVYLCASSPLMSQGEQYFGPGTRLTVT.

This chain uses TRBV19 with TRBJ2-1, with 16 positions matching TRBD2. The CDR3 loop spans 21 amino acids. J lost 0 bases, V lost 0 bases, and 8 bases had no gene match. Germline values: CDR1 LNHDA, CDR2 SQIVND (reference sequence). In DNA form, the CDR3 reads TGTGCCAGTAGTATAGATGGGACTAGCGGGGGGGGCCCTGGCTCCTACAATGAGCAGTTCTTC. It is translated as CASSIDGTSGGGPGSYNEQFF.

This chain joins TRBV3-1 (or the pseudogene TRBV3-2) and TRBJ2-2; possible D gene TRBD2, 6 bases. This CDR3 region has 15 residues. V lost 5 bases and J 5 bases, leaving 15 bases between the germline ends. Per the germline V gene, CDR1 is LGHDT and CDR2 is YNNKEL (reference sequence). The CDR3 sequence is CASSARRVWTGELFF. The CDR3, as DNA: TGTGCCAGCAGCGCCCGGAGGGTTTGGACCGGGGAGCTGTTTTTT.

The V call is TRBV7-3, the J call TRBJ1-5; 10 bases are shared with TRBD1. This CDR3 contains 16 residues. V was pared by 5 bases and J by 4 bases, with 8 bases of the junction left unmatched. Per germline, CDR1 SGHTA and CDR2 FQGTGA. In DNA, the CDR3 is TGTGCCAGCAGCGCCGACAGGGGGCTTGCGAATCAGCCCCAGCATTTT. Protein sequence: CASSADRGLANQPQHF.

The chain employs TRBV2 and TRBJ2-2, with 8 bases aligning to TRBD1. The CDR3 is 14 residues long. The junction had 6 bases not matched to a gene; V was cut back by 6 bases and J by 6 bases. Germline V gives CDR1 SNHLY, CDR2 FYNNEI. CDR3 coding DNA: TGTGCCAGCAGCGAGGACAGGGCGGCCGGGGAGCTGTTTTTT. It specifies CASSEDRAAGELFF.

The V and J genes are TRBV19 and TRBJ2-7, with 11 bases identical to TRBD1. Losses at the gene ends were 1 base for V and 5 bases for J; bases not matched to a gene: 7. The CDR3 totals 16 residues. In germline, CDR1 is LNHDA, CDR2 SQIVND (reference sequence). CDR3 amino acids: CASSIARTGGKHEQYF. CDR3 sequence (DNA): TGTGCCAGTAGTATAGCCCGGACAGGGGGCAAGCACGAGCAGTACTTC.

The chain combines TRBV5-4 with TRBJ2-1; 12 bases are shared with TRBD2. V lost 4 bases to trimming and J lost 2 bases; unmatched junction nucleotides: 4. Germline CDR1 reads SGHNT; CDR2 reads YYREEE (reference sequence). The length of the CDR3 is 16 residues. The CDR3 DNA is TGTGCCAGCAGCCCTGGACTAGCGGGGACCTACAATGAGCAGTTCTTC. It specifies CASSPGLAGTYNEQFF.